This T cell receptor (beta chain) is drawn from a study of blood T cell repertoires in COVID-19. Study in general: Collection of acute and convalescent COVID-19 samples took place in the United States, Italy and Spain. In each case, the material was cDNA or gDNA derived from T cells, B-cell-depleted T cells, or PBMCs.

J was trimmed by 4 bases and V by 1 base; bases with no gene match: 8. Per the germline V gene, CDR1 is SGDLS and CDR2 is YYNGEE. There are 16 residues in the CDR3. Original analysis: Reference gene primer amplification in the assay estimated nucleated cell counts. Using immunoSEQ multiplex PCR, the repertoire was profiled, and TCRdb retains in-frame clones only, with some absent. V and J calls and clone size follow that table, whereas D and trimming were derived from the DNA. Altogether under 300,000 clones are present, 85% being singletons, with the ten largest covering about an eighth. This sequence joins TRBV9 and TRBJ2-1; 7 bases are shared with TRBD2. Sequencing was done on a sample of peripheral blood. The TCR sequence derives from a human donor in a cohort sampled during active COVID-19. CDR3 bases: TGTGCCAGCAGCGTAACGGGTCTAGCGGCTTACAATGAGCAGTTCTTC. Its translation: CASSVTGLAAYNEQFF.